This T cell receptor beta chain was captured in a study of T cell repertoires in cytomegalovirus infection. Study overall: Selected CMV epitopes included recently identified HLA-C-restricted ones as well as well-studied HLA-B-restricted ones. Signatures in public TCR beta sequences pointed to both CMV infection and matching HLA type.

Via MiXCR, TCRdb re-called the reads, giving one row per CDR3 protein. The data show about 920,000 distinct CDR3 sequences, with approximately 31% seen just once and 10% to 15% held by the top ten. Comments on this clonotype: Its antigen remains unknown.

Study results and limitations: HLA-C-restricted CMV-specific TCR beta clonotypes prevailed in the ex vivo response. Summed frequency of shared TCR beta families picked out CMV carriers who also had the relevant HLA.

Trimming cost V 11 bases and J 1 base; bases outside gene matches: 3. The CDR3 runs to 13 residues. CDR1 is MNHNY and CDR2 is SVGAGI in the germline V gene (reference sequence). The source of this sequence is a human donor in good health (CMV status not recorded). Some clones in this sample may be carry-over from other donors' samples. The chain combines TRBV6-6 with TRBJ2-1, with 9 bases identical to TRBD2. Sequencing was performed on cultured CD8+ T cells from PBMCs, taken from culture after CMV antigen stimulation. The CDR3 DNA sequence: TGTGCCGGAGCGGGGGGTTCCTACAATGAGCAGTTCTTC. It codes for CAGAGGSYNEQFF.